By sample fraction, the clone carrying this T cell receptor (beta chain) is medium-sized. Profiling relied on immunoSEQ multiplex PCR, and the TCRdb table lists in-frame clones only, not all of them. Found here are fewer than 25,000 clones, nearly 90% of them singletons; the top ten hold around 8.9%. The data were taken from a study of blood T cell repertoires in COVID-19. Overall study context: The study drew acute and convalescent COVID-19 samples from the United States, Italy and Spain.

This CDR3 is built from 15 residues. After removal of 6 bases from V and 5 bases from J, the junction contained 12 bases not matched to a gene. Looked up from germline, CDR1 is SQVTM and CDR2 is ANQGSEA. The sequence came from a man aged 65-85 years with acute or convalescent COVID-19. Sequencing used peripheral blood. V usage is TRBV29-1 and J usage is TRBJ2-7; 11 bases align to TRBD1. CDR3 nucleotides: TGCAGCGTGCCCACAGGACAGGGGGCGAACAACGAGCAGTACTTC. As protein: CSVPTGQGANNEQYF.